One sample yielded the 13 T cell receptor beta chains listed below, sequenced in a study of T cells after yellow fever vaccination. MiXCR was run by TCRdb on the 5' RACE reads, yielding one entry per CDR3 protein. The sample contains around 250,000 distinct CDR3 sequences, roughly 5.2% of which appear only once. Source: CD4+ T cells sorted from PBMCs, taken on the day of the yellow fever booster vaccination. The receptors were gathered from a man between 18 and 35 years old who received the YFV17D yellow fever vaccine.

The J gene is TRBJ2-3, the V gene TRBV6-1, with 7 bases lining up with TRBD2. J was trimmed by 0 bases and V by 6 bases; bases with no gene match: 6. Germline CDR1 is MNHNS and CDR2 is SASEGT. The CDR3 consists of 15 residues. Here the CDR3 DNA reads TGTGCCAGCAGACTAGCGTATTCCAGCACAGATACGCAGTATTTT. Translation gives CASRLAYSSTDTQYF.

This clonotype appeared once. V gene TRBV27 combines with J gene TRBJ1-5, with D possibly TRBD1 on 6 matching bases. V lost 5 bases and J 5 bases, leaving 16 bases between the germline ends. The V gene's germline CDR1 is MNHEY and CDR2 SMNVEV (reference sequence). The CDR3 runs 15 residues. The CDR3 protein is CASSIHREEDQPQHF. The CDR3 region has the DNA TGTGCCAGCAGTATCCACAGGGAAGAGGATCAGCCCCAGCATTTT.

This clonotype was counted ten times or more. The chain links TRBV5-6 to TRBJ1-2, with D unresolved. V was pared by 5 bases and J by 7 bases, with 18 bases between. The CDR3 runs 14 residues. Germline CDR1 and CDR2: SGHDT and YYEEEE. The CDR3 DNA sequence: TGTGCCAGCAGGCGGACCGGGAGAGAGGGTGGCTACACCTTC. This gives the protein CASRRTGREGGYTF.

The rearrangement joins TRBV6-5 to TRBJ2-5; D perhaps matches TRBD1 (6 bases). CDR1 and CDR2 (germline): MNHEY, SVGAGI. Trimming removed 6 bases from V and 5 bases from J, with 19 bases in between. The CDR3 loop spans 15 amino acids. CDR3 loop: CASSRGSGRMETQYF. CDR3 nucleotide sequence: TGTGCCAGCAGCAGGGGCTCGGGTAGGATGGAGACCCAGTACTTC.

This clonotype has ten or more counts. The chain employs TRBV20-1 and TRBJ2-3, with D possibly TRBD2 on 5 matching bases. Trimming left V 2 bases short and J 5 bases short, with 11 bases between. The CDR3 loop spans 13 amino acids. Germline-derived CDR1 and CDR2 are DFQATT and SNEGSKA (reference sequence). CDR3 nucleotides: TGCAGTGCTAGACCGGGGAGTGGAGATACGCAGTATTTT. This sequence encodes CSARPGSGDTQYF.

V gene TRBV4-3 combines with J gene TRBJ2-2; 9 bases fit TRBD2. V was pared by 1 base and J by 1 base, with 7 bases of the junction left unmatched. From germline, CDR1 is LGHNA and CDR2 YSLEER. The CDR3 has 18 residues. Written as DNA, the CDR3 is TGCGCCAGCAGCCAAGCGTTGCCACTAGCGGGGAACACCGGGGAGCTGTTTTTT. It translates to CASSQALPLAGNTGELFF.

This clonotype was found many times. The genes are TRBV5-1 and TRBJ2-2; perhaps TRBD1 as D (5 bases). Germline V lookup: CDR1 SGHRS, CDR2 YFSETQ. V was cut by 2 bases and J by 7 bases, with 12 bases left in between. This CDR3 is 14 amino acids long. The CDR3 spells CASSFQGAIGELFF. The CDR3 coding sequence is TGCGCCAGCAGCTTTCAAGGGGCGATCGGGGAGCTGTTTTTT.

This clonotype has more than one count but fewer than ten. V is TRBV18 and J is TRBJ2-1; no definite D call. Trimming stripped 3 bases from V and 3 bases from J, with 6 bases between. The CDR3 consists of 13 residues. CDR1 and CDR2 from the germline V gene are KGHSH and LQKENI. CDR3 DNA: TGTGCCAGCTCACCCCCGAGCTACAATGAGCAGTTCTTC. Its translation is CASSPPSYNEQFF.

This clonotype came up many times. The chain uses TRBV24-1 and TRBJ2-7, with a possible D match to TRBD1 (5 bases). V was trimmed by 3 bases and J by 2 bases, leaving 16 bases between them. This CDR3 has 16 residues. CDR1 and CDR2 from the germline V gene are KGHDR and SFDVKD. The CDR3 bases are TGTGCCACCAGTGATCCATGGCCAGGGATACCCTACGAGCAGTACGTC. This translates into CATSDPWPGIPYEQYV.

CDR3: CASSLDSHYNEQFF. The CDR3 DNA reads as TGCGCCAGCAGCTTGGACAGCCACTACAATGAGCAGTTCTTC. The V call is TRBV5-1, the J call TRBJ2-1, with unresolved D. The V end lost 0 bases, the J end lost 3 bases, and 7 bases lay between the germline ends. The germline V gene encodes CDR1 SGHRS and CDR2 YFSETQ. The CDR3 loop spans 14 amino acids. The full variable domain, rest sourced from reference TRBV5-1 and TRBJ2-1, is KAGVTQTPRYLIKTRGQQVTLSCSPISGHRSVSWYQQTPGQGLQFLFEYFSETQRNKGNFPGRFSGRQFSNSRSEMNVSTLELGDSALYLCASSLDSHYNEQFFGPGTRLTVL.

There are many counts of this clonotype. The CDR3 nucleotides are TGTGCCAGTAAATCTGGGACAGCGAACACCGGGGAGCTGTTTTTT. Amino acid sequence: CASKSGTANTGELFF. V and J are TRBV7-9 and TRBJ2-2; 7 bases fit TRBD1. There are 15 residues in the CDR3. Germline V gene lookup returns CDR1 SEHNR and CDR2 FQNEAQ (reference sequence). V dropped 9 bases and J dropped 0; count of bases not matched to a gene: 7.

This clonotype occurred many times. V and J are TRBV10-3 and TRBJ2-4, with D perhaps TRBD1 (6 bases). This CDR3 is 14 amino acids long. Trimming took off 11 bases at V and 0 bases at J, with 14 bases between the two ends. CDR1 and CDR2 (germline): ENHRY, SYGVKD. CDR3 in DNA: TGTGCCGTCCGGGACACTCTAGCCAAAAACATTCAGTACTTC. The encoded protein is CAVRDTLAKNIQYF.

This chain joins TRBV7-2 and TRBJ1-2; D ambiguous. Trimming cost V 4 bases and J 1 base, with 10 bases left between them. The V gene's germline CDR1 is SGHTA and CDR2 FQGNSA. CDR3 size: 14 residues. The CDR3, as DNA: TGTGCCAGCAGCTCCCAGGCTTTTAACTATGGCTACACCTTC. Protein product: CASSSQAFNYGYTF.